The T cell receptor (beta chain) described here comes from a study of T cell responses to AZD1222 COVID-19 vaccine. General study results and limits: Spike was spanned by vaccine-associated CD4 TCRs, which were dominant at 160-218 and 743-854. Mostly white British, mostly female donors; authors suggested clonal diversity may be underestimated.

The V gene's germline CDR1 is LNHDA and CDR2 SQIVND (reference sequence). This CDR3 spans 16 amino acids. J was trimmed by 5 bases and V by 6 bases; bases with no gene match: 11. In the case of this clone: What it binds is not known.

Clones were sequenced by immunoSEQ multiplex PCR, and TCRdb holds only the in-frame ones, with some missing. The sample includes tens of thousands of clones, 90% of them seen just once. The sequencing here drew on peripheral blood, taken on day 0 of AZD1222 vaccination. The TCR sequence derives from an adult in good health. The chain carries TRBV19 and TRBJ1-5, with 9 bases that match TRBD1. CDR3 DNA: TGTGCCAGTAGGACGAGGGGGGGACAGGGTGATCAGCCCCAGCATTTT. The encoded protein is CASRTRGGQGDQPQHF.